This T cell receptor beta chain was identified during a study of Ad26.COV2.S vaccination and SARS-CoV-2 variants. The CDR3 covers 16 residues. Per germline, CDR1 MNHEY and CDR2 SVGAGI. Trimming left V 2 bases short and J 6 bases short, with 14 bases between. Treatment reported: about 20 received Ad26.COV2.S at low or high dose, single or two shots; roughly five received placebo; per-sample allocation not given. Specimens were obtained on day 63 following the first vaccine or placebo injection. An Ad26 vector expressing Wuhan-strain SARS-CoV-2 spike served as the vaccine. Using immunoSEQ multiplex PCR, the repertoire was profiled, and TCRdb retains in-frame clones only, with some absent. The table records around 300,000 clones, roughly 90% of them present only once.

Sequencing used peripheral blood, obtained in a trial of Ad26.COV2.S vaccine versus placebo. The receptor was isolated from a person between 18 and 65 years old who received the Ad26.COV2.S COVID-19 vaccine or a placebo. This chain joins TRBV6-5 and TRBJ1-6, with D possibly being TRBD1 (6 bases). The CDR3 loop is CASSYHTQGSNSPLHF. The CDR3 DNA reads as TGTGCCAGCAGTTACCACACACAGGGTTCTAATTCACCCCTCCACTTT.